The following is a T cell receptor beta chain sequence with its context. These data come from a study of T cells expressing NK-cell markers. Per the germline V gene, CDR1 is MNHEY and CDR2 is SVGAGI. There are 14 residues in the CDR3. One entry per CDR3 protein, without DNA, is what TCRdb gives after re-calling the 5' RACE reads. The sample includes about 460,000 distinct CDR3 sequences. The source is a woman aged 45-59 years in good health. The rearrangement links TRBV6-5 to TRBJ2-7; TCRdb's D call, TRBD2, is unchecked because there is no DNA. The sequencing input was blood T cells: a sorted CD56 or NKG2C T cell subset, CD4+ or CD8+ T cells, or bulk PBMC T cells (not recorded which). CDR3 region: CASSRLADSYEQYF.